These T cell receptor beta chains were read from a single sample in a study of long-term antiretroviral therapy in people with HIV. Profiled with immunoSEQ multiplex PCR; TCRdb holds only in-frame clones, not every one. This table has fewer than 40,000 clones, more than 60% appearing once. Source: unsorted PBMCs, taken 3.1 years after starting antiretroviral therapy. These receptors came from a woman aged 50 to 60 with HIV. CDR3s include the opening cysteine and the closing phenylalanine or tryptophan. A D gene is named only where the DNA matches it firmly. Clone size is shown for a subset of rows, as once, few, many or a class of expanded clone.

NA,TRBV29-1,TRBJ1-5,NA,TGCAGCGTTCAACCACAAATGAATCAGCCCCAGCATTTT,CSVQPQMNQPQHF
NA,TRBV11-2,TRBJ2-5,NA,TGTGCCAGCAGCTTAGATGGGGAGACCCAGTACTTC,CASSLDGETQYF
NA,TRBV15,TRBJ2-5,NA,TGTGCCACCGCGACTTCGGCGGAGACCCAGTACTTC,CATATSAETQYF
NA,TRBV6-5,TRBJ1-4,TRBD1,TGTGCCAGCAGTACTGGGACAGCCACTAATGAAAAACTGTTTTTT,CASSTGTATNEKLFF
NA,TRBV6-5,TRBJ2-7,NA,TGTGCCAGCGGAGTCGGACAGACTCCATCTCACGAGCAGTACTTC,CASGVGQTPSHEQYF
few,TRBV5-6,TRBJ2-5,NA,TGTGCCAGCAGCTTGGGGACTACCGGAAGGACCCAGTACTTC,CASSLGTTGRTQYF
NA,TRBV6-6,TRBJ1-1,TRBD1,TGTGCCAGCAGTTTGGAAGGCAGGGGGACTGAAGCTTTCTTT,CASSLEGRGTEAFF
NA,TRBV14,TRBJ1-4,TRBD1,TGTGCCAGCAGCCATAAACAGGGGGCAGGTGAAAAACTGTTTTTT,CASSHKQGAGEKLFF
NA,TRBV7-2,TRBJ2-7,NA,TGTGCCAGCAGCCCGACAGGATACGAGCAGTACTTC,CASSPTGYEQYF
NA,TRBV7-6,TRBJ2-3,NA,TGTGCCAGCAGCTCCGGCACAGATACGCAGTATTTT,CASSSGTDTQYF
few,TRBV7-9,TRBJ1-1,NA,TGTGCCAGCAGCCCTCAGACAGCCCATATGAACACTGAAGCTTTCTTT,CASSPQTAHMNTEAFF
NA,TRBV27,TRBJ1-1,TRBD1,TGTGCCAGCAGTTTAGGGACAGGGGGCCTTAACACTGAAGCTTTCTTT,CASSLGTGGLNTEAFF
NA,TRBV6-5,TRBJ1-2,NA,TGTGCCAGCAGTTACTCAGGGGGAGGGTACTATGGCTACACCTTC,CASSYSGGGYYGYTF
NA,TRBV5-6,TRBJ2-5,TRBD2,TGTGCCAGCAGCGCACACCGGGGGGGCCTGGGGGAGACCCAGTACTTC,CASSAHRGGLGETQYF
NA,TRBV6-6,TRBJ2-5,NA,TGTGCAGGGGGCGGGGCAGGGGAGACCCAGTACTTC,CAGGGAGETQYF
NA,TRBV6-1,TRBJ2-7,TRBD2,TGTGCCAGCAGGGGCGGGGGGAAATACGAGCAGTACTTC,CASRGGGKYEQYF
NA,TRBV29-1,TRBJ2-1,NA,TGCATGGCAGTATACTACAATGAGCAGTTCTTC,CMAVYYNEQFF
once,TRBV5-1,TRBJ2-7,NA,TGCGCCAGCAGCTTGGACAGAACCTACGAGCAGTACTTC,CASSLDRTYEQYF
NA,TRBV10-3,TRBJ2-1,NA,TGTGCCATCAGTGAATTAACGGAGGCAGGGTGGTACAATGAGCAGTTCTTC,CAISELTEAGWYNEQFF
once,TRBV18,TRBJ2-1,TRBD1,TGTGCCAGCTCACCAAGTTCTGGACAGGCCTACAATGAGCAGTTCTTC,CASSPSSGQAYNEQFF
NA,TRBV18,TRBJ1-4,NA,TGTGCCAGCTCACCATATCAGGGGCGGGGTGCAACTAATGAAAAACTGTTTTTT,CASSPYQGRGATNEKLFF
NA,TRBV18,TRBJ2-1,TRBD2,TGTGCCAGCTCACGACGGGGGGACAATGAGCAGTTCTTC,CASSRRGDNEQFF
NA,TRBV4-2,TRBJ2-1,NA,TGTGCCAGCAGCCCTAGTGGCAATGAGCAGTTCTTC,CASSPSGNEQFF
NA,TRBV6-5,TRBJ1-3,NA,TGTGCCAGCAGCCCGGACGGGAGCTCTGGAAACACCATATATTTT,CASSPDGSSGNTIYF
NA,TRBV18,TRBJ2-3,TRBD2,TGTGCCAGCTCACCACTCTCCCTAGCGGGGGGGCGGGACACAGATACGCAGTATTTT,CASSPLSLAGGRDTDTQYF
NA,TRBV27,TRBJ1-4,NA,TGTGCCAGCAGTTTGATCGGTAATGAAAAACTGTTTTTT,CASSLIGNEKLFF
NA,TRBV19,TRBJ2-1,TRBD1,TGTGCCAGTAGTGGGACAGGTCTCCCAGGTGAGCAGTTCTTC,CASSGTGLPGEQFF
few,TRBV6-1,TRBJ1-2,NA,TGTGCCAGCAGTGAAGTATCCCGGCCTGGGTATGGCTACACCTTC,CASSEVSRPGYGYTF
NA,TRBV9,TRBJ1-2,TRBD1,TGTGCCAGCAGCGCCGAGGGGACAGGGTGGGACTATGGCTACACCTTC,CASSAEGTGWDYGYTF
NA,TRBV2,TRBJ2-3,NA,TGTGCCAGCAGTGAATATAGCAGAACAGATACGCAGTATTTT,CASSEYSRTDTQYF
NA,TRBV30,TRBJ2-5,NA,TGTGCCTGGAGTGTACGGAGCAAGATGGAGACCCAGTACTTC,CAWSVRSKMETQYF
NA,TRBV6-1,TRBJ1-1,NA,TGTGCCAGCAGTGACCCCCTAGATGAAGCTTTCTTT,CASSDPLDEAFF
few,TRBV6-1,TRBJ2-7,NA,TGTGCCAGCAGACAGGGCTCCTACGAGCAGTACTTC,CASRQGSYEQYF
few,TRBV29-1,TRBJ1-2,NA,TGCAGCGGTGGCAGCCCTTCCGGGGCCAGCTATGGCTACACCTTC,CSGGSPSGASYGYTF
NA,TRBV6-5,TRBJ2-5,NA,TGTGCCAGCAGTTACTCCCATCAGGTACAAGAGACCCAGTACTTC,CASSYSHQVQETQYF
NA,TRBV29-1,TRBJ1-1,NA,TGCAGCGTTGTAGGGGCCACTGAAGCTTTCTTT,CSVVGATEAFF
NA,TRBV13,TRBJ1-1,TRBD1,TGTGCCAGCAGCCCAGGGTTTGGACAGGCGAACACTGAAGCTTTCTTT,CASSPGFGQANTEAFF
NA,TRBV13,TRBJ2-1,NA,TGTGCCAGCAGCGGGTGGGGGGAATTTCCTGACAAGCAGTTCTTC,CASSGWGEFPDKQFF
NA,TRBV18,TRBJ1-1,NA,TGTGCCAGCTCCCTCCGGGGTTTGAACACTGAAGCTTTCTTT,CASSLRGLNTEAFF
NA,TRBV5-6,TRBJ2-2,NA,TGTGCCAGCAGCACCTTGGGTACCGGGGAGCTGTTTTTT,CASSTLGTGELFF
NA,TRBV20-1,TRBJ2-7,NA,TGCAGTGCGGGATATTCCTACGAGCAGTACTTC,CSAGYSYEQYF
NA,TRBV5-4,TRBJ2-3,NA,TGTGCCAGCCCACAGTCCGGGACAAGGGGCCCAGATACGCAGTATTTT,CASPQSGTRGPDTQYF